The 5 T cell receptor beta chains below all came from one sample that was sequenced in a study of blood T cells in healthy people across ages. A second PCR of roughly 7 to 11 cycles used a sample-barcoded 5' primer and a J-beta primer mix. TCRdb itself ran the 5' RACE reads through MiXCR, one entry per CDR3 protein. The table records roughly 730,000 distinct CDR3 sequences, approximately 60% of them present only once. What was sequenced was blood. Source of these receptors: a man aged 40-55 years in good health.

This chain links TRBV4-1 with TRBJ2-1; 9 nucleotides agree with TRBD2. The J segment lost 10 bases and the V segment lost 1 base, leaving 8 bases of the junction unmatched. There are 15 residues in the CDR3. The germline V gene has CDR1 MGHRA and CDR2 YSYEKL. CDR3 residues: CASSQGPSGVREQFF. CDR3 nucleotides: TGCGCCAGCAGCCAAGGACCTAGCGGGGTCCGAGAGCAGTTCTTC.

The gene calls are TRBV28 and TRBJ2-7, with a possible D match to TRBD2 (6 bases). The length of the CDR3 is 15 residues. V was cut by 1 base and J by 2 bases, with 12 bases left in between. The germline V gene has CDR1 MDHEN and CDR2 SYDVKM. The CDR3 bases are TGTGCCAGCAGTTTATCGGGGGATCAACCCTACGAGCAGTACTTC. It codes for CASSLSGDQPYEQYF.

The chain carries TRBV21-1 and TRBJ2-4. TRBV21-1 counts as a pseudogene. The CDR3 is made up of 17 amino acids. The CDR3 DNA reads TGTGCCAGCAGCAGATACTCCGTCGCAGAAGCCAAAAACATTCAGTACTTC. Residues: CASSRYSVAEAKNIQYF.

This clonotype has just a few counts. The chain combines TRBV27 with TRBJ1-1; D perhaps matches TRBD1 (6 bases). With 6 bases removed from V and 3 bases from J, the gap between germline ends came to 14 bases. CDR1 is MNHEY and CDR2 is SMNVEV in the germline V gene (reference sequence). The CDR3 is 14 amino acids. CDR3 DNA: TGTGCCAGCAGACCCCCGGACAGACACACTGAAGCTTTCTTT. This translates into CASRPPDRHTEAFF.

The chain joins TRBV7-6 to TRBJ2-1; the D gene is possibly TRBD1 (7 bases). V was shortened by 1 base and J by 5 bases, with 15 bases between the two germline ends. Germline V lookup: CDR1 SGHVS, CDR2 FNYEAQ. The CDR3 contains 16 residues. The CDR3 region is CASSLDYRGGHNEQFF. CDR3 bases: TGTGCCAGCAGCTTAGACTACAGGGGAGGTCACAATGAGCAGTTCTTC.